This T cell receptor (beta chain) derives from a study of T cell changes during pregnancy in multiple sclerosis. Sequencing was performed with immunoSEQ multiplex PCR; in TCRdb, only in-frame clones are kept and a portion is missing. The sample includes about 100,000 clones, 80% to 95% seen only once; the top ten take less than 2.5%. The clonotype originates from a female donor with multiple sclerosis, enrolled in a pregnancy study. The sequencing here drew on peripheral blood, taken after pregnancy.

This chain's CDR3 is CASSEGLTYEQYF. CDR3 DNA sequence: TGTGCCAGCAGTGAAGGGCTTACCTACGAGCAGTACTTC. The chain has TRBV6-1 and TRBJ2-7; no clear D. The CDR3 extends over 13 amino acids. With 1 base removed from V and 2 bases from J, the gap between germline ends came to 6 bases. Germline lookup yields CDR1 MNHNS and CDR2 SASEGT.